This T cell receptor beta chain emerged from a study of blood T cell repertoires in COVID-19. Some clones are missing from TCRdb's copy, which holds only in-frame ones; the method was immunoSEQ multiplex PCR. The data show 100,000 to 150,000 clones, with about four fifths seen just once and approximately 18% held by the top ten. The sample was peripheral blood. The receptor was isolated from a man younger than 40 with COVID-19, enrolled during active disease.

The CDR3 sequence is CASMAFNEQYF. As DNA, the CDR3 is TGTGCCAGCATGGCATTTAACGAGCAGTACTTC. The rearrangement joins TRBV27 to TRBJ2-7, with D hard to call. Trimming left V 7 bases short and J 5 bases short, with 9 bases between. This CDR3 is 11 amino acids long. Germline V gives CDR1 MNHEY, CDR2 SMNVEV (reference sequence).